This entry is about one T cell receptor (beta chain). Its specificity is not known. CDR1 and CDR2 from the germline V gene are MNHEY and SVGAGI. With V trimmed by 7 bases and J by 8 bases, 7 bases remained unmatched. CDR3 length: 13 amino acids. This sample is drawn from a study of T cell responses to AZD1222 COVID-19 vaccine. Study context: Pooled samples include second doses given at about 4 or 12 weeks. General study findings and limits: Regions 160-218 and 743-854 dominated among vaccine-associated CD4 TCRs spanning spike. Regions left unmutated in variants are reportedly the target of nearly half of spike-specific TCRs.

Sequencing was performed with immunoSEQ multiplex PCR; in TCRdb, only in-frame clones are kept and a portion is missing. The data show 90,000 to 120,000 clones, roughly 91% seen once. The TCR sequence derives from an adult in good health. The material was peripheral blood, obtained on day 0 of AZD1222 vaccination. The chain combines TRBV6-5 with TRBJ1-4, with 7 bases matching TRBD1. The CDR3 DNA reads as TGTGCCAGCAAACGACAGGGCCGGGAAAAACTGTTTTTT. This sequence encodes CASKRQGREKLFF.